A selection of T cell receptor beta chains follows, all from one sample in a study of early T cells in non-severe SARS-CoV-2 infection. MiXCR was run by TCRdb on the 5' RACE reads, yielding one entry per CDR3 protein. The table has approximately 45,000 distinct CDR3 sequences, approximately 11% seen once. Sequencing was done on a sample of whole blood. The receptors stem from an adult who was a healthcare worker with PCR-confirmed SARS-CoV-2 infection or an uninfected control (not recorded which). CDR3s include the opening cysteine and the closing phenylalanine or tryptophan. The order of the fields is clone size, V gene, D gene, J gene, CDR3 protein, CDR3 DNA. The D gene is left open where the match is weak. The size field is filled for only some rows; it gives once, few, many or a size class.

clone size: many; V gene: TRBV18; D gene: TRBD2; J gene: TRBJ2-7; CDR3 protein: CASSPQVAGASYEQYF; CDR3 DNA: TGTGCCAGCTCACCCCAGGTAGCGGGGGCATCCTACGAGCAGTACTTC
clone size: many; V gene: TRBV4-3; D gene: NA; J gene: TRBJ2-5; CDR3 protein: CASSQERSRGQTQYF; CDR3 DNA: TGCGCCAGCAGCCAAGAACGAAGCCGGGGACAGACCCAGTACTTC
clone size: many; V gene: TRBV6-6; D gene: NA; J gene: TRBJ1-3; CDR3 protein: CASTQQWAGNTIYF; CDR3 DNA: TGTGCCAGCACTCAACAGTGGGCTGGAAACACCATATATTTT
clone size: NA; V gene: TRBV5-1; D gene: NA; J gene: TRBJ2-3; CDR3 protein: CASSPGDSTDTQYF; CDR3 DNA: TGCGCCAGCAGCCCCGGGGACAGCACAGATACGCAGTATTTT
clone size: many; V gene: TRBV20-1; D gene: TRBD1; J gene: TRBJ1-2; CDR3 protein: CSASMGQPKLYGYTF; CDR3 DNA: TGCAGTGCTAGTATGGGACAGCCTAAACTCTATGGCTACACCTTC
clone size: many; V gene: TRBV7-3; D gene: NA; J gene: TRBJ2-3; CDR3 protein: CASSAQGDTQYF; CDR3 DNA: TGTGCCAGCAGCGCCCAGGGGGATACGCAGTATTTT
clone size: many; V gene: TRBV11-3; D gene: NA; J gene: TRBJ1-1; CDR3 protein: CARGYWNTEAFF; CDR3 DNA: TGTGCCAGAGGGTACTGGAACACTGAAGCTTTCTTT
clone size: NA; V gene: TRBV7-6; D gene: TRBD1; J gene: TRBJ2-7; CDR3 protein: CASGSGQGIHEQYF; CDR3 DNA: TGTGCCAGTGGTAGTGGACAGGGTATCCACGAGCAGTACTTC
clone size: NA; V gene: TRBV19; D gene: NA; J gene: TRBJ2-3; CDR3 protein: CASSSNSPGIFGDTQYF; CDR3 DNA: TGTGCCAGTAGTTCAAACTCTCCTGGGATCTTTGGAGATACGCAGTATTTT
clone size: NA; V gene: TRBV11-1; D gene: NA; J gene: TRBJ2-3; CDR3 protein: CASSQRDSTDTQYF; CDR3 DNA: TGTGCCAGCAGTCAACGGGACAGCACAGATACGCAGTATTTT
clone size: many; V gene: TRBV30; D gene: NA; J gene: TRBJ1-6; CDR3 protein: CAWGVWTEGDSPLHF; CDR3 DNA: TGTGCCTGGGGGGTTTGGACCGAAGGGGATTCACCCCTCCACTTT
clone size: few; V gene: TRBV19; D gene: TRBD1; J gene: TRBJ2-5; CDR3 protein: CASSRDSRRGTQYF; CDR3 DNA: TGTGCCAGTAGTAGGGACAGCCGCAGGGGGACCCAGTACTTC
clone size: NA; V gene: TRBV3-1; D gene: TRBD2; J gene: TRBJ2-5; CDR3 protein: CASSLLAPRETQYF; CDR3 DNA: TGTGCCAGCAGCCTACTAGCGCCGAGAGAGACCCAGTACTTC
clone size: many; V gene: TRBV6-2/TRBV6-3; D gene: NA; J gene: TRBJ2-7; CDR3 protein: CASSYGSRGGYF; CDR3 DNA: TGTGCCAGCAGTTACGGCTCGCGTGGCGGGTACTTC
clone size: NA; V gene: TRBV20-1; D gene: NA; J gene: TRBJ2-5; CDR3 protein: CSAGPLETQYF; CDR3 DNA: TGCAGTGCTGGACCTCTGGAGACCCAGTACTTC
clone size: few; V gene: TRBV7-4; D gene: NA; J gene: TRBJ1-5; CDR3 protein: CASSRTALGQPQHF; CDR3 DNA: TGTGCCAGCAGCCGGACAGCCCTCGGTCAGCCCCAGCATTTT
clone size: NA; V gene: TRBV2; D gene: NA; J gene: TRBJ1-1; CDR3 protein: CASKAGAMNTEAFF; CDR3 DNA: TGTGCCAGCAAGGCGGGGGCCATGAACACTGAAGCTTTCTTT
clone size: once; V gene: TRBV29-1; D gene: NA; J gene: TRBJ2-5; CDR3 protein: CNVVERAETQYF; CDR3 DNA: TGCAACGTTGTAGAGAGGGCGGAGACCCAGTACTTC
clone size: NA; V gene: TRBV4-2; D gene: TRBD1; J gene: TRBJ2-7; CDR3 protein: CASSQDRTGGFYEQYF; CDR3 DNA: TGTGCCAGCAGCCAAGATAGAACAGGGGGGTTCTACGAGCAGTACTTC
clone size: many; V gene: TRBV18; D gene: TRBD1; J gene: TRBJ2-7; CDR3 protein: CASSLYGTGNYEQYF; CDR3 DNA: TGTGCCAGCTCATTATACGGGACAGGGAACTACGAGCAGTACTTC
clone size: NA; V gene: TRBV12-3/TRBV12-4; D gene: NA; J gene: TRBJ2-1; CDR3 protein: CASSFIALAAYNEQFF; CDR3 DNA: TGTGCCAGCAGTTTTATAGCTTTAGCGGCCTACAATGAGCAGTTCTTC
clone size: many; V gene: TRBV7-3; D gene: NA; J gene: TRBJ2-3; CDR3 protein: CASSLTRLTGTSTDTQYF; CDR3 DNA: TGTGCCAGCAGCTTAACCCGTCTTACCGGGACCAGCACAGATACGCAGTATTTT
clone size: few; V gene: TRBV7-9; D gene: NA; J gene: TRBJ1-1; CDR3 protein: CASSLATNTEAFF; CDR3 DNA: TGTGCCAGCAGCTTAGCGACGAACACTGAAGCTTTCTTT
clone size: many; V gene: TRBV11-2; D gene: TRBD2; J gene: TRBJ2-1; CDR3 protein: CASSLLAGGNEQFF; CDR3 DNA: TGTGCCAGCAGCTTACTAGCGGGCGGGAATGAGCAGTTCTTC
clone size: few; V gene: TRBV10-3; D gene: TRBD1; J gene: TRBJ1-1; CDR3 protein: CAISEGQGVAFF; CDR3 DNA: TGTGCCATCAGTGAGGGACAGGGAGTAGCTTTCTTT
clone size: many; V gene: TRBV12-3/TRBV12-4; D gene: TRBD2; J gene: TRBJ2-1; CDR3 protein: CASSPRNGGGNEQFF; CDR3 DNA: TGTGCCAGCAGTCCCCGGAACGGGGGGGGCAATGAGCAGTTCTTC
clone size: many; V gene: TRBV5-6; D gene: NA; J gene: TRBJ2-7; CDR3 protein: CASSTTRHEQYF; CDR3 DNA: TGTGCCAGCAGCACGACCCGGCACGAGCAGTACTTC